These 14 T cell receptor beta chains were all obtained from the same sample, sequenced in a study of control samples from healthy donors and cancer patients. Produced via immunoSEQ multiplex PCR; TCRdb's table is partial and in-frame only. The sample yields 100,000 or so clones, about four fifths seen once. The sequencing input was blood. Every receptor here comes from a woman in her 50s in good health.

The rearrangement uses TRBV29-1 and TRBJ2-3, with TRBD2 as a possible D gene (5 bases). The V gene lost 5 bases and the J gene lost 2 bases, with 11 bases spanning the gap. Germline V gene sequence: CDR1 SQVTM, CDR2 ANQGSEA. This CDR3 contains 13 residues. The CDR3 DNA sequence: TGCAGCGTTCTTTACGGGAACACAGATACGCAGTATTTT. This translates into CSVLYGNTDTQYF.

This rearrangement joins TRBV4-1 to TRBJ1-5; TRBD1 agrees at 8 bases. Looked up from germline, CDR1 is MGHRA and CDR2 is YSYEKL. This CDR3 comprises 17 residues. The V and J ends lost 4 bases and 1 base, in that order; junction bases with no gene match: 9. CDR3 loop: CASSPPQGATSNQPQHF. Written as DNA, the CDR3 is TGCGCCAGCAGCCCTCCTCAGGGGGCTACAAGCAATCAGCCCCAGCATTTT.

CDR3 nucleotide sequence: TGCGCCAGCAGCGCGGCCGGGGGCTCCTCCTCTGGAAACACCATATATTTT. Its translation: CASSAAGGSSSGNTIYF. This rearrangement joins TRBV5-1 to TRBJ1-3, with D perhaps TRBD1 (6 bases). Germline V gene data show CDR1 as SGHRS and CDR2 as YFSETQ. The V gene lost 4 bases and the J gene lost 0 bases, with 17 bases spanning the gap. The CDR3 runs to 17 residues.

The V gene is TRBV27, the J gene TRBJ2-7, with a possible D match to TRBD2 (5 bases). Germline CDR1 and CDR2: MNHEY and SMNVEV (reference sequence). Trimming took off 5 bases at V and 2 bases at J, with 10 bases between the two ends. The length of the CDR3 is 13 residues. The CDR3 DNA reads TGTGCCAGCAGTAAAACCGGGGCCTACGAGCAGTACTTC. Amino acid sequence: CASSKTGAYEQYF.

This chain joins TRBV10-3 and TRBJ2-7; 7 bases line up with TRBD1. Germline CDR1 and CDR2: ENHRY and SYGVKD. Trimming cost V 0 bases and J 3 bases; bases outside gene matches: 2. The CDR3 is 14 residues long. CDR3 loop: CAISESTGIYEQYF. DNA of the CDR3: TGTGCCATCAGTGAGTCGACAGGGATCTACGAGCAGTACTTC.

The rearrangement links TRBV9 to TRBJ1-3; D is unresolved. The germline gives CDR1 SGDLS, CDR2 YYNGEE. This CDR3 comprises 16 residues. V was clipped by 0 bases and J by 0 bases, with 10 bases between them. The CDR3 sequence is CASSVAGRVSGNTIYF. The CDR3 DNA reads TGTGCCAGCAGCGTAGCTGGACGGGTCTCTGGAAACACCATATATTTT. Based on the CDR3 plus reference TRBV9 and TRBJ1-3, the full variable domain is DSGVTQTPKHLITATGQRVTLRCSPRSGDLSVYWYQQSLDQGLQFLIQYYNGEERAKGNILERFSAQQFPDLHSELNLSSLELGDSALYFCASSVAGRVSGNTIYFGEGSWLTVV.

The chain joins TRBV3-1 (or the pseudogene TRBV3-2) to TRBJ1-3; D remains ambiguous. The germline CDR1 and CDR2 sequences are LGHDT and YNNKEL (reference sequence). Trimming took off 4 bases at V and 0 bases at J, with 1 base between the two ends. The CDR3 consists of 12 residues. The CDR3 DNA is TGTGCCAGCAGCCCCTCTGGAAACACCATATATTTT. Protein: CASSPSGNTIYF.

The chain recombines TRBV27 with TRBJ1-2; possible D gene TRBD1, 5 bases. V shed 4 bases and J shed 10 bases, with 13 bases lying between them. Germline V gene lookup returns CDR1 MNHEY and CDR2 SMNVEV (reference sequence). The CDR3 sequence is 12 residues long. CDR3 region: CASSSTGRYYTF. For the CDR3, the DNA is TGTGCCAGCAGTTCAACGGGACGCTACTACACCTTC.

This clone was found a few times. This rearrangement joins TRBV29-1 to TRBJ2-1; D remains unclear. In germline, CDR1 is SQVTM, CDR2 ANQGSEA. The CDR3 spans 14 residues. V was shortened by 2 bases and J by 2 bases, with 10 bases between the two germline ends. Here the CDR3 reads CSVESAATYNEQFF. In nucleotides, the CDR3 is TGCAGCGTTGAATCCGCAGCGACCTACAATGAGCAGTTCTTC.

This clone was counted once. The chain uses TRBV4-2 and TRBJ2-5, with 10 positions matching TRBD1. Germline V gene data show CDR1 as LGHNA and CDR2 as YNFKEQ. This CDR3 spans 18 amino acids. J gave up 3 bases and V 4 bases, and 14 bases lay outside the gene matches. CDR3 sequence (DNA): TGTGCCAGCAGCCCATCATGGCGACTGACAGGGGGCGAAGAGACCCAGTACTTC. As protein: CASSPSWRLTGGEETQYF.

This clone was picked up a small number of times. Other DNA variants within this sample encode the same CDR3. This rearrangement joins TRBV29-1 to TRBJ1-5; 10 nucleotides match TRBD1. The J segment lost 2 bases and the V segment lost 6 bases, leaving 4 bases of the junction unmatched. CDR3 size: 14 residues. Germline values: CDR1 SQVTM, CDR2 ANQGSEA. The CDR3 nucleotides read TGCAGCGTCCCCGGGACAGGGGGCAATCAGCCCCAGCATTTT. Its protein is CSVPGTGGNQPQHF.

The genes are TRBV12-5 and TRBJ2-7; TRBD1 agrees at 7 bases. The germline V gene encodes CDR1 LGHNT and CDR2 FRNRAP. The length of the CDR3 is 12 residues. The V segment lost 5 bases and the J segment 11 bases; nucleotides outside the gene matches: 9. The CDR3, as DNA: TGTGCTAGTGGTCAGAGAGACAGGGAAAAGTACTTC. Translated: CASGQRDREKYF.

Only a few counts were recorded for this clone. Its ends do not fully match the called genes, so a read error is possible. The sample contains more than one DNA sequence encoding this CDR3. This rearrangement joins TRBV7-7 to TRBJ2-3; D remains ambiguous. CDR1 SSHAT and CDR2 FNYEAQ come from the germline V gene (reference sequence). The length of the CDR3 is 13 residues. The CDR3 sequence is CASSLDRTDTQYF. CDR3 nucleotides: TGTGCTAGCAGCTTAGACCGCACAGATACGCAGTATTTT. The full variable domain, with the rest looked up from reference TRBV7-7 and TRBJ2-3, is GAGVSQSPRYKVTKRGQDVTLRCDPISSHATLYWYQQALGQGPEFLTYFNYEAQPDKSGLPSDRFSAERPEGSISTLTIQRTEQRDSAMYRCASSLDRTDTQYFGPGTRLTVL.

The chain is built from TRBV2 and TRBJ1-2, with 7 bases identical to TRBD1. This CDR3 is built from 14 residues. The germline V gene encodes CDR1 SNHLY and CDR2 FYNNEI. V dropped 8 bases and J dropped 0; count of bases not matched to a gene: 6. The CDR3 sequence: CASSRQGANYGYTF. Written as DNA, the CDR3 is TGTGCCAGCTCCAGACAGGGTGCTAACTATGGCTACACCTTC. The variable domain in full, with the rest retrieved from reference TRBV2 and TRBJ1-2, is EPEVTQTPSHQVTQMGQEVILRCVPISNHLYFYWYRQILGQKVEFLVSFYNNEISEKSEIFDDQFSVERPDGSNFTLKIRSTKLEDSAMYFCASSRQGANYGYTFGSGTRLTVV.